The T cell receptor (beta chain) under discussion was sequenced for a study of T-cell memory formation after mild COVID-19. Study-wide results and limits: Pre-infection memory already had some responding clones, implying cross-reactive memory joined.

This clonotype showed up just a few times. Its target is not known. Libraries for TCRalpha and TCRbeta carried sample barcodes and unique molecular identifiers via 5'RACE. TCRdb re-derived calls from the 5' RACE reads in MiXCR, one entry per CDR3 protein. The data hold approximately 580,000 distinct CDR3 sequences, with roughly 20% observed a single time. The CDR3 extends over 12 amino acids. V was cut by 6 bases and J by 15 bases, with 18 bases left in between. The rearrangement uses TRBV12-3 or TRBV12-4 and TRBJ2-1; no clear D. This clonotype originated in an adult woman who had mild COVID-19 (a few samples of this study predate the infection). Cell type and time point are not known. Input material: PBMCs or a T cell subset sorted from them (not recorded which). CDR3 nucleotides: TGTGCCAGCAGCGAGATGTGGGGTTTAGGGTTCTTC. Protein product: CASSEMWGLGFF.